This T cell receptor (beta chain) was retrieved from a study of T-cell memory formation after mild COVID-19. CDR1 and CDR2 from the germline V gene are SGDLS and YYNGEE. The CDR3 consists of 13 residues. V lost 5 bases to trimming and J lost 5 bases; unmatched junction nucleotides: 5. One entry per CDR3 protein results from TCRdb running MiXCR on the 5' RACE reads. The data contain 540,000 or so distinct CDR3 sequences, about a fifth of them seen just once; the ten biggest clones take up approximately 12%. This sequence joins TRBV9 and TRBJ2-7; 9 bases are a match to TRBD1. The source material was PBMCs or a T cell subset sorted from them (not recorded which). This clonotype originated in an adult woman who had mild COVID-19 (a few samples of this study predate the infection). Cell type and time point are not known. Here the CDR3 reads CASSATGGHEQYF. The CDR3 DNA reads TGTGCCAGCAGTGCGACAGGGGGTCACGAGCAGTACTTC. The full variable domain, with the rest looked up from reference TRBV9 and TRBJ2-7, is DSGVTQTPKHLITATGQRVTLRCSPRSGDLSVYWYQQSLDQGLQFLIQYYNGEERAKGNILERFSAQQFPDLHSELNLSSLELGDSALYFCASSATGGHEQYFGPGTRLTVT.